This T cell receptor (beta chain) stems from a study of a mutant IDH1 vaccine in newly diagnosed glioma. Across the whole study: The initiation of vaccination occurred 4-6 weeks after radiotherapy alone, or with temozolomide cycles. Radiotherapy, temozolomide, or both had been given previously, and both were given to most. There were 62.5% males and around 40% females among treated patients, whose mean age was approximately 38 years.

Time point of the sample: week 35, safety follow-up. Each vaccine dose was 300 ug of mutant IDH1 20-mer peptide, with topical imiquimod. Clones were sequenced by immunoSEQ multiplex PCR, and TCRdb holds only the in-frame ones, with some missing. The table includes about 58,000 clones, roughly 76% detected once. Per germline, CDR1 SNHLY and CDR2 FYNNEI. With 7 bases removed from V and 3 bases from J, the gap between germline ends came to 19 bases. The CDR3 contains 15 residues. Concerning this clone itself: Its antigen remains unknown.

The input for sequencing was PBMCs, taken from a glioma patient whose treatment included an IDH1 peptide vaccine. The source is a man in his forties with glioma. The gene calls are TRBV2 and TRBJ2-7, with D possibly TRBD1 on 7 matching bases. CDR3 in amino acids: CASTPRDSGFYEQYF. CDR3 nucleotides: TGTGCCAGCACTCCCCGGGACAGCGGGTTCTACGAGCAGTACTTC.